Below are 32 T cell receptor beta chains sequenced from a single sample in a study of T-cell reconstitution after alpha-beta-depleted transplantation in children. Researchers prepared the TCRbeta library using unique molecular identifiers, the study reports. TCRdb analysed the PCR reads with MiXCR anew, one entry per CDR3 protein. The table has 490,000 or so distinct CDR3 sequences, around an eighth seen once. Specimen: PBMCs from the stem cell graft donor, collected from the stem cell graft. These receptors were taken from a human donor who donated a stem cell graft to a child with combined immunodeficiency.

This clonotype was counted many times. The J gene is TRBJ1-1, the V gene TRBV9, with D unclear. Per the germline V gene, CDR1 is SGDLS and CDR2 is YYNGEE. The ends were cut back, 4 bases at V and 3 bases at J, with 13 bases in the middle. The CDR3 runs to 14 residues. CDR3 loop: CASSPTHRDTEAFF. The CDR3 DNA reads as TGTGCCAGCAGCCCAACCCATCGGGACACTGAAGCTTTCTTT. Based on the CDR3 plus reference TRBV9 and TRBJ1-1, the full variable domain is DSGVTQTPKHLITATGQRVTLRCSPRSGDLSVYWYQQSLDQGLQFLIQYYNGEERAKGNILERFSAQQFPDLHSELNLSSLELGDSALYFCASSPTHRDTEAFFGQGTRLTVV.

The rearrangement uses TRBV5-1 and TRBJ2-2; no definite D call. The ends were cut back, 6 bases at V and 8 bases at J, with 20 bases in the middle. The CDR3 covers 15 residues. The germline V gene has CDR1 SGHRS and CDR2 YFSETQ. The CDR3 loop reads CASKLTAVQMGELFF. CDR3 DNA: TGCGCCAGCAAACTTACGGCGGTCCAAATGGGGGAGCTGTTTTTT. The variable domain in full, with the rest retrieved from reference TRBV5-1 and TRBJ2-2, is KAGVTQTPRYLIKTRGQQVTLSCSPISGHRSVSWYQQTPGQGLQFLFEYFSETQRNKGNFPGRFSGRQFSNSRSEMNVSTLELGDSALYLCASKLTAVQMGELFFGEGSRLTVL.

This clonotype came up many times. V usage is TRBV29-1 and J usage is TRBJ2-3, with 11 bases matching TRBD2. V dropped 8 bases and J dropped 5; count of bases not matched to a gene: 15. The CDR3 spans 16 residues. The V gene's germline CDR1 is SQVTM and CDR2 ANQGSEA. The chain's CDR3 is CSPNPGLAAVGDTQYF. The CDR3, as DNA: TGCAGCCCCAACCCGGGACTAGCGGCTGTCGGAGATACGCAGTATTTT.

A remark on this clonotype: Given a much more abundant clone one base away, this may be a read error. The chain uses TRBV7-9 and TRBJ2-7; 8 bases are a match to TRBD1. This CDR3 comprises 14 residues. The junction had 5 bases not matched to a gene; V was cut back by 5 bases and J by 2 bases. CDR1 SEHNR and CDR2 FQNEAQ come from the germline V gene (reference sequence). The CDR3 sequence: CASSHQQGAYEQYF. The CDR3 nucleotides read TGTGCCAGCAGCCATCAACAGGGGGCCTACGAGCAGTACTTC.

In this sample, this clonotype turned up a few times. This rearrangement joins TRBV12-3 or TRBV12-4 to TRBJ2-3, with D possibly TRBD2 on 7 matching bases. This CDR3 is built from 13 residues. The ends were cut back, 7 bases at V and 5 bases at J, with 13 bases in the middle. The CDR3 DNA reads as TGTGCCAGCACGGGGGGCCGATTAGATACGCAGTATTTT. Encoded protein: CASTGGRLDTQYF.

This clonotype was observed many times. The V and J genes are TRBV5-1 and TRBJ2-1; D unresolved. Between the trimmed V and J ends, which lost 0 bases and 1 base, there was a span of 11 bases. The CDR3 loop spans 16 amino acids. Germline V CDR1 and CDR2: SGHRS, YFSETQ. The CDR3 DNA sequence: TGCGCCAGCAGCTTGGACGGCCCCATTTCCTACAATGAGCAGTTCTTC. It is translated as CASSLDGPISYNEQFF.

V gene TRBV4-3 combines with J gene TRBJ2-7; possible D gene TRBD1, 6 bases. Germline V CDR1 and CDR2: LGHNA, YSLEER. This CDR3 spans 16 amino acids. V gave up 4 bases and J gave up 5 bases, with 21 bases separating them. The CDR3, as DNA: TGCGCCAGCAGCCCCAATCCCGGGACAATCTCTAACGAGCAGTACTTC. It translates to CASSPNPGTISNEQYF.

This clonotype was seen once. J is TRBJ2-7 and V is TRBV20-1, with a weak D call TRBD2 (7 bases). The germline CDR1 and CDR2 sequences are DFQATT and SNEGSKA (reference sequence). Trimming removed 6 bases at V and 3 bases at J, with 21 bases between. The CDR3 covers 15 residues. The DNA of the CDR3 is TGCAGTGCCAAATTCTTATCCGGGGGGCACTACGAGCAGTACTTC. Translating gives CSAKFLSGGHYEQYF.

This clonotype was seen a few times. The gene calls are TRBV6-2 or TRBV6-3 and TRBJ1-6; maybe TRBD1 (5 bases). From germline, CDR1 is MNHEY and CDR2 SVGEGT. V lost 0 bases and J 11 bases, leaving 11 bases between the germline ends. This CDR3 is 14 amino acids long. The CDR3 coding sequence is TGTGCCAGCAGTTACTCAGCAGGGAGGACACCCCTCCACTTT. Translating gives CASSYSAGRTPLHF.

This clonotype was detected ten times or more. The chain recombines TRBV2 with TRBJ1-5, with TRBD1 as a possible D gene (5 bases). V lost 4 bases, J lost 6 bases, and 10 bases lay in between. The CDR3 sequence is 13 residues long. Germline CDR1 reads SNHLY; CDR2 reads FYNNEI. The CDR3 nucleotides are TGTGCCAGCAGTGTTGGGGGAGGTCAGCCCCAGCATTTT. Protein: CASSVGGGQPQHF.

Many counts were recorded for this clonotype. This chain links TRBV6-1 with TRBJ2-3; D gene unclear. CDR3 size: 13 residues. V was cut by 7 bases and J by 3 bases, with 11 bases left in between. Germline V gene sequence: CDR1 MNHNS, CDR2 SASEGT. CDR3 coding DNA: TGTGCCAGCACTCGGCTGGAAACAGATACGCAGTATTTT. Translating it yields CASTRLETDTQYF.

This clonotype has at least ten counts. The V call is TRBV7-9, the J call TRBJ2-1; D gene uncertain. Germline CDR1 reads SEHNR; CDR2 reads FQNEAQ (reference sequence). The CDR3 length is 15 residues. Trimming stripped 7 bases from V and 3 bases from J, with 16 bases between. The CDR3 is CASTNQPGGYNEQFF. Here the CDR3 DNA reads TGTGCCAGCACCAATCAACCAGGCGGCTACAATGAGCAGTTCTTC.

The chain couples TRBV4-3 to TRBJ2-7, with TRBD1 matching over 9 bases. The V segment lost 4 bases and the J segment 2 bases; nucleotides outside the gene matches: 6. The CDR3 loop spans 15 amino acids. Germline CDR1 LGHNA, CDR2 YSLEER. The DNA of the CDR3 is TGCGCCAGCAGCCCCGGGACAGGGTCTACCTACGAGCAGTACTTC. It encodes CASSPGTGSTYEQYF.

The CDR3 region is CASSWGPLISYEQYF. In DNA, the CDR3 is TGTGCCAGCAGCTGGGGACCTCTCATCTCCTACGAGCAGTACTTC. This rearrangement joins TRBV14 to TRBJ2-7, with D tentatively TRBD1 or TRBD2 (5 bases each). The length of the CDR3 is 15 residues. V lost 5 bases and J lost 0, with 14 bases in between. The germline V gene has CDR1 SGHDN and CDR2 FVKESK.

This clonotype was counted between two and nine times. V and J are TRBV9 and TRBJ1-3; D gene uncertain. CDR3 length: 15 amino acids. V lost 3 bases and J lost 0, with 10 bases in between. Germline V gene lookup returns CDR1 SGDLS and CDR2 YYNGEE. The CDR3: CASSGPGYSGNTIYF. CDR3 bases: TGTGCCAGCAGCGGGCCCGGATACTCTGGAAACACCATATATTTT. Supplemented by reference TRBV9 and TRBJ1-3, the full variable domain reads DSGVTQTPKHLITATGQRVTLRCSPRSGDLSVYWYQQSLDQGLQFLIQYYNGEERAKGNILERFSAQQFPDLHSELNLSSLELGDSALYFCASSGPGYSGNTIYFGEGSWLTVV.

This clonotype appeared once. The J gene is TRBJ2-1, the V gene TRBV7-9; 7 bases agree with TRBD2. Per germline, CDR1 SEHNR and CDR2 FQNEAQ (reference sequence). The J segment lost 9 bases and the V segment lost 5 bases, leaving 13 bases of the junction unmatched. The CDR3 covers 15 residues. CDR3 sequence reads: CASSPATSILGEQFF. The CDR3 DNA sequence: TGTGCCAGCAGCCCCGCGACTAGCATACTAGGTGAGCAGTTCTTC. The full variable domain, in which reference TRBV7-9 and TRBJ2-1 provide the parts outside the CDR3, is DTGVSQNPRHKITKRGQNVTFRCDPISEHNRLYWYRQTLGQGPEFLTYFQNEAQLEKSRLLSDRFSAERPKGSFSTLEIQRTEQGDSAMYLCASSPATSILGEQFFGPGTRLTVL.

The CDR3 nucleotides read TGTGCCAGCAGTTCCCCCAGGCAGGGACGAAACACCATATATTTT. It encodes CASSSPRQGRNTIYF. The genes are TRBV28 and TRBJ1-3; a possible D gene is TRBD1 (5 bases). The CDR3 is 15 residues long. Trimming took off 4 bases at V and 5 bases at J, with 15 bases between the two ends. Germline V CDR1 and CDR2: MDHEN, SYDVKM.

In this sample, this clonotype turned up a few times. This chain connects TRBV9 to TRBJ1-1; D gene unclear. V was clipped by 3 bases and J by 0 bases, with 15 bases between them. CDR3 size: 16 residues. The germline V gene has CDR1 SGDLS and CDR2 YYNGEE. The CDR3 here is CASSASIGLLNTEAFF. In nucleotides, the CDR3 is TGTGCCAGCAGCGCCTCAATCGGTCTTCTGAACACTGAAGCTTTCTTT. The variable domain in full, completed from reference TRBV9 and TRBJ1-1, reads DSGVTQTPKHLITATGQRVTLRCSPRSGDLSVYWYQQSLDQGLQFLIQYYNGEERAKGNILERFSAQQFPDLHSELNLSSLELGDSALYFCASSASIGLLNTEAFFGQGTRLTVV.

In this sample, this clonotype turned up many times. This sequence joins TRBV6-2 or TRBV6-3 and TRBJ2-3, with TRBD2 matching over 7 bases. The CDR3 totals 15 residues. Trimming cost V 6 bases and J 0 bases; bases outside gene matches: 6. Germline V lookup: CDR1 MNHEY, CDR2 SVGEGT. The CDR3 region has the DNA TGTGCCAGCAGGACGGGACTACCGAGCACAGATACGCAGTATTTT. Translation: CASRTGLPSTDTQYF.

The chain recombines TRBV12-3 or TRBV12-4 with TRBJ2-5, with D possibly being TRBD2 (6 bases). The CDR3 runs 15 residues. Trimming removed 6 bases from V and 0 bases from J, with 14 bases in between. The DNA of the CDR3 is TGTGCCAGCAGCTCCGGGACTTCGTACCAAGAGACCCAGTACTTC. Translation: CASSSGTSYQETQYF.

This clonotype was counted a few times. DNA for the CDR3: TGCGCCAGCAGGGAGGGACAGGGTCCCGATACGCAGTATTTT. Its protein product is CASREGQGPDTQYF. This chain uses TRBV5-1 with TRBJ2-3; 9 nucleotides agree with TRBD1. The J segment lost 6 bases and the V segment lost 5 bases, leaving 7 bases of the junction unmatched. CDR3 size: 14 residues. Per germline, CDR1 SGHRS and CDR2 YFSETQ. Using reference TRBV5-1 and TRBJ2-3 for the parts outside the CDR3, the full variable domain is KAGVTQTPRYLIKTRGQQVTLSCSPISGHRSVSWYQQTPGQGLQFLFEYFSETQRNKGNFPGRFSGRQFSNSRSEMNVSTLELGDSALYLCASREGQGPDTQYFGPGTRLTVL.

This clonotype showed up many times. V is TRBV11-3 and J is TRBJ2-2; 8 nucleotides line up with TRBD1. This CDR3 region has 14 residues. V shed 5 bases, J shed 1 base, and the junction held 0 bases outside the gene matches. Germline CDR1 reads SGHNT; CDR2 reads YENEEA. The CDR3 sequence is CASSGQGNTGELFF. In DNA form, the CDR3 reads TGTGCCAGCAGCGGACAGGGGAACACCGGGGAGCTGTTTTTT.

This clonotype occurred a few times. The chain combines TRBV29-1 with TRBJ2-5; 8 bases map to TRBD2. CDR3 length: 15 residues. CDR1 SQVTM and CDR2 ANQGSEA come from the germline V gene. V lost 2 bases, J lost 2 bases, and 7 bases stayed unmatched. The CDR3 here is CSVESGGGLQETQYF. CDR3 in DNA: TGCAGCGTTGAATCCGGCGGGGGGCTACAAGAGACCCAGTACTTC.

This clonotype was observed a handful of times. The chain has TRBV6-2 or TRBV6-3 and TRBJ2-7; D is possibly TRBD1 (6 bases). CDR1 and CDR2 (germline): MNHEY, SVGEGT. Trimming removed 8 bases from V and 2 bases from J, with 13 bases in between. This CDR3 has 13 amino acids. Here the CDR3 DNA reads TGTGCCAGCCGGGGACACCTCACCTACGAGCAGTACTTC. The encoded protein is CASRGHLTYEQYF.

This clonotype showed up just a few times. The CDR3 protein is CSARGPSTLYGYTF. CDR3 sequence (DNA): TGCAGCGCCCGGGGACCTTCAACCCTCTATGGCTACACCTTC. This chain connects TRBV29-1 to TRBJ1-2; perhaps TRBD1 as D (5 bases). Germline lookup yields CDR1 SQVTM and CDR2 ANQGSEA. V dropped 7 bases and J dropped 4 bases, with 19 bases sitting between them. The CDR3 is 14 amino acids.

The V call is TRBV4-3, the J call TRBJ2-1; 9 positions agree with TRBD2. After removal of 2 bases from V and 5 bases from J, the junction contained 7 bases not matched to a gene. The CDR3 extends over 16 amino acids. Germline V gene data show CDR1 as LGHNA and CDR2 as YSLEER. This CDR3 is CASSQQWTSAHNEQFF. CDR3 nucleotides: TGCGCCAGCAGCCAACAGTGGACTAGCGCCCACAATGAGCAGTTCTTC.

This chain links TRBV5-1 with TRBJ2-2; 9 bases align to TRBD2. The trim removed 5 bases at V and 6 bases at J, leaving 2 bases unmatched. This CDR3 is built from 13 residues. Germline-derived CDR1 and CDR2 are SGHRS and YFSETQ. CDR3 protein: CASSVAGAGELFF. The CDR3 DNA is TGCGCCAGCAGTGTAGCGGGGGCCGGGGAGCTGTTTTTT.

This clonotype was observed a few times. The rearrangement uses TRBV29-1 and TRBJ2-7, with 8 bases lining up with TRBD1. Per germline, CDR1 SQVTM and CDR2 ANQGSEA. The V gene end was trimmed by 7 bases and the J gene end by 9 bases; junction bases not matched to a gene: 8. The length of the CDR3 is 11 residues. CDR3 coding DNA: TGCAGCGCCCGGACAGGGCCAGGGCAGTACTTC. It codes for CSARTGPGQYF.

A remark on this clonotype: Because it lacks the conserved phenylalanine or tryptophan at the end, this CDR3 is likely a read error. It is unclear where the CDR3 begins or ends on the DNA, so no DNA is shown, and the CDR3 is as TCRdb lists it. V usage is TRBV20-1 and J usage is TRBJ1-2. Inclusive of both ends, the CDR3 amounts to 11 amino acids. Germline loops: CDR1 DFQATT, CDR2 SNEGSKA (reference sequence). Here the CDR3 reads CSARDRGKVLL.

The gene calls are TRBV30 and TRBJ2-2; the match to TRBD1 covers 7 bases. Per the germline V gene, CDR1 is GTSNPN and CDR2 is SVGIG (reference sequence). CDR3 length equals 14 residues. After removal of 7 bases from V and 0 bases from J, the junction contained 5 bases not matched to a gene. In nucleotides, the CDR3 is TGTGCCTTTCCGACAGGGCCGAACACCGGGGAGCTGTTTTTT. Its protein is CAFPTGPNTGELFF.

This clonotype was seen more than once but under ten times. The CDR3, as DNA: TGTGCCACCAGTGACTCCGACAGGGTTGGAGGCTACACCTTC. Encoded protein: CATSDSDRVGGYTF. The rearrangement joins TRBV24-1 to TRBJ1-2; 7 nucleotides line up with TRBD1. This CDR3 has 14 residues. Germline-derived CDR1 and CDR2 are KGHDR and SFDVKD. V shed 4 bases and J 8 bases; nucleotides not matched to a gene: 9.

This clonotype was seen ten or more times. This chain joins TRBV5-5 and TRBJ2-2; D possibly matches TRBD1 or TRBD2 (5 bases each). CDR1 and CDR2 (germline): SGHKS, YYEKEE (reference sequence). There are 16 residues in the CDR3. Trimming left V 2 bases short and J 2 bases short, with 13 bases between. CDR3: CASSLVRGSNTGELFF. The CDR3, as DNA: TGTGCCAGCAGCTTAGTCCGGGGCTCAAACACCGGGGAGCTGTTTTTT.